The rows below give T cell receptor beta chains drawn from one sample of a study of T cell responses to AZD1222 COVID-19 vaccine. TCRdb's table, derived via immunoSEQ multiplex PCR, lists solely in-frame clones and lacks some. The sample has about 120,000 clones; 85% to 90% are singletons. Material: peripheral blood, obtained on day 0 of AZD1222 vaccination. Every receptor here comes from an adult in good health. Each CDR3 is given with its conserved first and last residue. D genes are given only for firm matches. The size entry is marked missing in some rows and otherwise reads once, few, many or a size class.

TRBV6-5,TRBJ2-7,-,-,15,TGTGCCAGCAGACTACAGGGTTCTTTCTACTACGAGCAGTACTTC,CASRLQGSFYYEQYF
TRBV7-6,TRBJ1-1,-,-,16,TGTGCCAGCAGCTCTCGGTATTCGGACAGGAACACTGAAGCTTTCTTT,CASSSRYSDRNTEAFF
TRBV12-3/TRBV12-4,TRBJ2-2,-,-,13,TGTGCCAGCAGTTTGATTAATACCGGGGAGCTGTTTTTT,CASSLINTGELFF
TRBV5-6,TRBJ1-2,TRBD1,few,17,TGTGCCAGCAGCTTGGCGGGACAGGGGGCTACTAACTATGGCTACACCTTC,CASSLAGQGATNYGYTF
TRBV7-3,TRBJ2-5,-,-,15,TGTGCCAGCAGCTTATATACCGGGAGCCAAGAGACCCAGTACTTC,CASSLYTGSQETQYF
TRBV20-1,TRBJ1-2,TRBD1,-,12,TGCAGTGCTAGTACAGGGGGCTATGGCTACACCTTC,CSASTGGYGYTF
TRBV29-1,TRBJ2-7,-,few,12,TGCAGCGCCTTGACAATTTACTACGAGCAGTACTTC,CSALTIYYEQYF
TRBV6-5,TRBJ1-1,-,-,16,TGTGCCAGCAGTTACTCGAAGGAGGGGATGAACACTGAAGCTTTCTTT,CASSYSKEGMNTEAFF
TRBV6-5,TRBJ1-1,TRBD1,-,15,TGTGCCAGCACTCCGACAGGGGGCACGACAGGTGAAGCTTTCTTT,CASTPTGGTTGEAFF
TRBV25-1,TRBJ2-2,-,-,14,TGTGCCAGCAGCATCCTAACAGGTTCCGGGGAGCTGTTTTTT,CASSILTGSGELFF
TRBV5-4,TRBJ1-6,TRBD1,-,14,TGTGCCAGCACCAGGCGACAGGGGGCTTCACCCCTCCACTTT,CASTRRQGASPLHF
TRBV5-8,TRBJ1-5,-,-,14,TGTGCCAGCAGCTTGGGCGGGAGCAATCAGCCCCAGCATTTT,CASSLGGSNQPQHF
TRBV10-1,TRBJ1-1,TRBD1,-,14,TGCGCCAGCAGTGGCGGGACAGGGGGCCCTGAAGCTTTCTTT,CASSGGTGGPEAFF